This entry lists 5 T cell receptor beta chains sequenced from one sample in a study of CD8+ T cells in alopecia areata. The authors extracted RNA and reverse transcribed it into cDNA as the sequencing template. Only in-frame clones appear in the TCRdb table, and some are missing; sequencing was by immunoSEQ multiplex PCR. The sample contains about 12,000 clones, roughly three fifths of which appear only once. Alopecia areata patients provided lesional scalp punch biopsies and peripheral blood. The sequenced sample was skin. These receptors came from a human donor with alopecia areata.

The V gene is TRBV7-9, the J gene TRBJ2-1; D might be TRBD1 or TRBD2, each matching 5 bases. V lost 6 bases and J 6 bases, leaving 12 bases between the germline ends. Germline assignment: CDR1 SEHNR and CDR2 FQNEAQ (reference sequence). CDR3 length: 13 residues. The CDR3 DNA reads as TGTGCCAGCAGAACCGGGACGGTCAATGAGCAGTTCTTC. Translated: CASRTGTVNEQFF. Using reference TRBV7-9 and TRBJ2-1 for the parts outside the CDR3, the full variable domain is DTGVSQNPRHKITKRGQNVTFRCDPISEHNRLYWYRQTLGQGPEFLTYFQNEAQLEKSRLLSDRFSAERPKGSFSTLEIQRTEQGDSAMYLCASRTGTVNEQFFGPGTRLTVL.

CDR3 region: CASSDGLASYNEQFF. CDR3 nucleotide sequence: TGTGCCAGCAGTGACGGACTAGCATCCTACAATGAGCAGTTCTTC. The chain uses TRBV5-6 and TRBJ2-1; TRBD2 matches 8 bases. The CDR3 covers 15 residues. Germline CDR1 and CDR2: SGHDT and YYEEEE. V trimming: 5 bases; J trimming: 1 base; junction bases outside the gene matches: 5.

This clone was detected only a few times. This chain links TRBV11-2 with TRBJ1-2; 8 nucleotides match TRBD1. V dropped 4 bases and J dropped 8; count of bases not matched to a gene: 6. Germline V gene sequence: CDR1 SGHAT, CDR2 FQNNGV. This CDR3 spans 13 amino acids. The CDR3 here is CASSSGGAGGYTF. The CDR3 coding sequence is TGTGCCAGCAGCTCAGGGGGCGCGGGAGGCTACACCTTC.

The rearrangement uses TRBV5-5 and TRBJ1-3; no firm D call. Germline CDR1 and CDR2: SGHKS and YYEKEE (reference sequence). This CDR3 contains 12 residues. V was clipped by 2 bases and J by 8 bases, with 8 bases between them. The CDR3 loop reads CASSFGGDTIYF. CDR3 sequence (DNA): TGTGCCAGCAGCTTCGGCGGAGACACCATATATTTT.

This chain links TRBV10-1 with TRBJ1-1; D is uncertain. The CDR3 length is 12 residues. Germline CDR1 WNHNN, CDR2 SYGVQD (reference sequence). The V end lost 2 bases, the J end lost 9 bases, and 10 bases lay between the germline ends. As DNA, the CDR3 is TGCGCCAGCAGTGAGGACGGGCGGAAAGCTTTCTTT. Translating it yields CASSEDGRKAFF.